This T cell receptor beta chain was captured by sequencing in a study of shared clonotypes between healthy human individuals (TCRdb year 2020). Regarding the research as a whole: The cohort comprised a couple of women and a few men aged 18 to 49 years. Per donor, three plates each were used for CD4 naive and CD4 memory, two for CD8 naive, and one for CD8 memory. To estimate repertoire size and how much clonotypes are shared between individuals, the study performed deep sequencing of blood TCR repertoires from five healthy adults. Libraries were prepared and TCR repertoires were sequenced by different laboratories using diverse techniques, in order to increase sequencing depth and limit assay-specific biases. Each donor's leukapheresis produced roughly between roughly 0.85 and 10 billion PBMCs.

TCR CDR3 regions were amplified from genomic DNA by multiplex PCR using the deep immunoSEQ assay. Extracted genomic DNA from each cell subset was spread evenly across all wells of several immunoSEQ 96-well plates, with each plate serving as a replicate. For sorted subsets, roughly 190 ng of genomic DNA, equivalent to 25,000 to 35,000 T cell genomes, went into each replicate PCR. The purified libraries were quantified using a Qubit 3.0 fluorometer, sized with a Bioanalyzer 2100, and then quantified again using the KAPA Library Quantification kit. A separate single-read 150-cycle Illumina NextSeq 550 flow cell was used to sequence each immunoSEQ 96-well plate. The authors processed their data as follows. Because only junctional sequences without quality scores were contained in the immunoSEQ output, filtering matching that applied to full-length reads could not be performed. To assign V/J genes and CDR3, sequences were annotated against IMGT germline references using PyIR, a Python wrapper for IgBLAST v1.9. Reads were filtered out if the reads had weak V/J assignments (E-value above 1e-6), no CDR3, stop codons, out-of-frame junctions, or ambiguous translated residues. V3J clonotypes were defined by identical inferred V gene, J gene, and CDR3 amino acid sequence. Percentage overlap between repertoires was computed as shared unique clonotypes divided by the size of the smaller repertoire. Richness of each repertoire was evaluated using RTK rarefaction, the Chao1 estimator, and Recon v2.1 estimates of unobserved clonotypes. Generation probabilities were computed with OLGA for all TCRbeta clonotypes obtained by the gDNA method from several donors. The immuneACCESS repertoire file appears here via TCRdb, limited to in-frame rearrangements. These files lack a portion of the clones; in checked studies, under half of the deficit traces to unresolved V genes, and the cause of the others is not known. V and J calls and clone size are given by that table; D and trimming were obtained from the DNA. Across this sample there are 500,000 or so clones, with 95% to 96% seen only once. The ten biggest clones cover approximately 0.06% of the sample.

The paper as a whole reports these results and caveats: Compared with non-shared clonotypes, clonotypes shared by all four sorted-subset donors had higher generation probabilities. Pairwise subsampling indicated that sequencing depth was expected to affect the degree of clonotype sharing among donors. Naive subsets generally had larger estimated clonotype richness than memory subsets did. Roughly 5.2% of naive CD4, 3.5% of naive CD8, around 2.3% of memory CD4, and 0.35% to 0.5% of memory CD8 clonotypes were shared across a few donors. The small number of donors limited the genetic and exposure-history diversity represented. Even with the large sequencing depth, rarefaction of the sorted-subset datasets indicated that sequencing was incomplete. Only blood was sampled, and tissue TCR repertoires likely differ from those in blood.

Healthy HIV-negative adults with no recently reported acute infections or vaccinations were included as donors. Every donor was a Caucasian adult residing in Nashville, Tennessee, USA. CD4+ T cells were enriched by magnetic negative selection; naive cells were then positively selected on CD45RA, and the negative fraction formed the memory subset. Blood was collected by leukapheresis, and PBMCs were isolated by Ficoll-Histopaque density gradient centrifugation and then cryopreserved in liquid nitrogen vapor phase. Analytical flow cytometry was used to check the purity and quantity of every magnetically sorted T cell population. Genomic DNA was isolated from every sorted fraction and measured by UV absorbance on a Nanodrop 2000c. V is cut back by 6 bases and J by 6 bases, with 2 bases in the junction unmatched. CDR1 and CDR2, per the germline V gene, are SNHLY and FYNNEI. The CDR3 contains 14 residues, cysteine and phenylalanine counted. Here the CDR3 DNA is all that survives: 42 bases in frame from base 1.

A remark on this clone: Its antigen is unknown. No much larger clone is present one base from it, and per-base qualities are unavailable.

The chain joins TRBV2 to TRBJ2-7; 16 of the junction bases match TRBD2. Sequencing input: naive CD4+ T cells sorted from blood. What the cell subset or site label conveys for this sample: CD45RA+ positively selected. This receptor was taken from a woman aged 25-40 years in good health. Read as DNA, the sequence is TGTGCCAGCAGGGGACTAGCGGGAGGGCTCGAGCAGTACTTC. Its coded protein is CASRGLAGGLEQYF. With all but the CDR3 taken from the reference TRBV2 and TRBJ2-7 genes, the full variable domain is: EPEVTQTPSHQVTQMGQEVILRCVPISNHLYFYWYRQILGQKVEFLVSFYNNEISEKSEIFDDQFSVERPDGSNFTLKIRSTKLEDSAMYFCASRGLAGGLEQYFGPGTRLTVT.